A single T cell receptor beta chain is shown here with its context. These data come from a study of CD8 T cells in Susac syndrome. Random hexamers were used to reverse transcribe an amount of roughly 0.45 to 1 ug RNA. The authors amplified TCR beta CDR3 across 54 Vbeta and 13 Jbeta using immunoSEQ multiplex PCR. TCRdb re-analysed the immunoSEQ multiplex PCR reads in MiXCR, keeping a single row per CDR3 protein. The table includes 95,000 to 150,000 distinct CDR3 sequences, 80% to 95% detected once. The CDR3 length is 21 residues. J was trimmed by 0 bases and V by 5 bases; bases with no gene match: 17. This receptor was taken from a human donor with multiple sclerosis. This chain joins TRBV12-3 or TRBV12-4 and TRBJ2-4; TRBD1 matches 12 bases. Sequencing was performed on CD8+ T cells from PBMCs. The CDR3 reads CASSGDRPGQGAVLAKNIQYF. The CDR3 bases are TGTGCCAGCAGTGGAGACCGCCCGGGACAGGGGGCGGTTTTAGCCAAAAACATTCAGTACTTC.